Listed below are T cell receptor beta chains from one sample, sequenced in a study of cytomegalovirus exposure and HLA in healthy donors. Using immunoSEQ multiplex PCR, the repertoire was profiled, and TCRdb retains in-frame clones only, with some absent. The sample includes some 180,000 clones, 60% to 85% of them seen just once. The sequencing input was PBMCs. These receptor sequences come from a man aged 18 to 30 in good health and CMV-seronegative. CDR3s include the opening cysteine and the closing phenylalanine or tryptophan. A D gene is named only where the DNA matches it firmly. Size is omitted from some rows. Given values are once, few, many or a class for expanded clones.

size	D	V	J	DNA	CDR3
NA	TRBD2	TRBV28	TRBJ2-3	TGTGCCAGCAGTCCCAATCTGGCGGGAGCTAGCACAGATACGCAGTATTTT	CASSPNLAGASTDTQYF
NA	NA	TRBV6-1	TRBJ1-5	TGTGCCAGCTGGGGGGGTTTGCAGCCCCAGCATTTT	CASWGGLQPQHF
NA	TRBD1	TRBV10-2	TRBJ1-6	TGCGCCAGCTTAAGACAGGGAAACTCACCCCTCCACTTT	CASLRQGNSPLHF
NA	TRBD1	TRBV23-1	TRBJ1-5	TGCGCCAGCAGTCCACAACGGGACAGCAGCAATCAGCCCCAGCATTTT	CASSPQRDSSNQPQHF
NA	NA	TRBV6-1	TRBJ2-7	TGTGCCAGCCAGTTCAGGGGCCCCTACGAGCAGTACTTC	CASQFRGPYEQYF
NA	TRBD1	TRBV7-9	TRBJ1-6	TGTTCCAGCAGCTCAACCAGCGGGACAGGAAATTCACCCCTCCACTTT	CSSSSTSGTGNSPLHF
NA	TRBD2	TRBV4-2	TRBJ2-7	TGTGCCAGCAGCCTCCGCGTCGGGACTAGCGGGAGCTCCTACGAGCAGTACTTC	CASSLRVGTSGSSYEQYF
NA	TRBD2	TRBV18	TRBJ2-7	TGTGCCAGCTCACCCTCCGTCCCGAGCGGGAGCGGCGAGCAGTACTTC	CASSPSVPSGSGEQYF
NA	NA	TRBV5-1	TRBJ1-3	TGCGCCAGCAGCTGGGGGGGTTCCTCTGGAAACACCATATATTTT	CASSWGGSSGNTIYF
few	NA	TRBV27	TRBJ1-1	TGTGCCAGCAGTTTAGAGTACAGGGTCCCAACTGAAGCTTTCTTT	CASSLEYRVPTEAFF
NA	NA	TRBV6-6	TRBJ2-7	TGTGCCAGCAGTTACTCGATCGGGAGCTCCTACGAGCAGTACTTC	CASSYSIGSSYEQYF
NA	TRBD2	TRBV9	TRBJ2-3	TGTGCCAGCAGCGTAGGTGCGGGGGGAGGACTGGACGATACGCAGTATTTT	CASSVGAGGGLDDTQYF
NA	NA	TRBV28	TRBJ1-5	TGTGCCAGCAGTTTAACGGGAAATCAGCCCCAGCATTTT	CASSLTGNQPQHF
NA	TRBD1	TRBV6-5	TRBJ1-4	TGTGCCAGCAGACAGGGGGGAACTAATGAAAAACTGTTTTTT	CASRQGGTNEKLFF
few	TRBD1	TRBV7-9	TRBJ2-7	TGTGCCAGCAGCTCCCGGGACAGGAAAGCCTACGAGCAGTACTTC	CASSSRDRKAYEQYF
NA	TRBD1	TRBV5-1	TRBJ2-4	TGCGCCAGCAGCCCGGGACAGGGGGCAGATTTAGCCAAAAACATTCAGTACTTC	CASSPGQGADLAKNIQYF
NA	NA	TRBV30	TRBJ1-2	TGTGCCTGGAGTGTTGTCGGGAGCTCGGTTTTCGGCTACACCTTC	CAWSVVGSSVFGYTF
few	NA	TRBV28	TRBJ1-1	TGTGCCAGCAGTTCCCGCGCCAATGAAGCTTTCTTT	CASSSRANEAFF
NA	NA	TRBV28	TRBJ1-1	TGTGCCAGCAGCCCCGGGGGGACACCTTACACTGAAGCTTTCTTT	CASSPGGTPYTEAFF
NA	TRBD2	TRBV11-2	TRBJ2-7	TGTGCCAGCAGCTTAGGACTAGCGGGAGACTACGAGCAGTACTTC	CASSLGLAGDYEQYF
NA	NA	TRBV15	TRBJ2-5	TGTGCCACCAGCAGCTATGGGACACCAGAACAAGAGACCCAGTACTTC	CATSSYGTPEQETQYF
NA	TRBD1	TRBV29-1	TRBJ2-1	TGCAGCGTTGAAGATCCCGGGACAGCGATCTACAATGAGCAGTTCTTC	CSVEDPGTAIYNEQFF
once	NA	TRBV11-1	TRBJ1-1	TGTGCCAGCACCCCGGGAACAGGGATCTTAGCTTTCTTT	CASTPGTGILAFF
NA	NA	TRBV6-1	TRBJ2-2	TGTGCCAGCAGTGACGTGAACACCGGGGAGCTGTTTTTT	CASSDVNTGELFF
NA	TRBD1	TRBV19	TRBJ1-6	TGTGCCAGTAGTATAGCGCAGGGGGAATCACCCCTCCACTTT	CASSIAQGESPLHF
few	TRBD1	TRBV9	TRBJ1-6	TGTGCCAGCAGCCAAGGACAGGGGACCTCACCCCTCCACTTT	CASSQGQGTSPLHF
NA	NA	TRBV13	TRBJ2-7	TGTGCCAGCAGCCCCGCTAGCGAGAGGCGCGAGCAGTACTTC	CASSPASERREQYF
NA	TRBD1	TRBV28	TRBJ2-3	TGTGCCAGCAGGAAACAGGGGGCACGAGATACGCAGTATTTT	CASRKQGARDTQYF
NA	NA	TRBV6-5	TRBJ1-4	TGTGCCAGCAGTGATCTTGGCCTTAATGAAAAACTGTTTTTT	CASSDLGLNEKLFF
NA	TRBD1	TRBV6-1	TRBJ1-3	TGTGCCAGCAGGGCAGGGGGCTCTGGAAACACCATATATTTT	CASRAGGSGNTIYF
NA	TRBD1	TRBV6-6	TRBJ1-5	TGTGCCAGCACTAGGACAGGGAATAGCAATCAGCCCCAGCATTTT	CASTRTGNSNQPQHF
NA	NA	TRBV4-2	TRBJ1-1	TGTGCCAGCAGCATGGAAGGCGGGCGTGGGACTGAAGCTTTCTTT	CASSMEGGRGTEAFF
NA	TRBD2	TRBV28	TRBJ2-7	TGTGCCAGCAGTTCGGGACTAGCAAGCTCCTACGAGCAGTACTTC	CASSSGLASSYEQYF
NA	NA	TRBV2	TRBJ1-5	TGTGCCAGCAGGCCCCGGGGGGCTGGCAATCAGCCCCAGCATTTT	CASRPRGAGNQPQHF
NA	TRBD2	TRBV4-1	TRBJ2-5	TGCGCCAGCAGCTCACCAAGGTGGCGGGAGCGGGAGACAGAGACCCAGTACTTC	CASSSPRWRERETETQYF
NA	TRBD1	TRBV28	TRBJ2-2	TGTGCCAGCAGTTTAGCGGGACAGGGGGCTGGCGGGGAGCTGTTTTTT	CASSLAGQGAGGELFF
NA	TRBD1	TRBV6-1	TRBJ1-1	TGTGCCAGCAGCGTGACAGGGGGTCAGGCTTTCTTT	CASSVTGGQAFF
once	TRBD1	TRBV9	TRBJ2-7	TGTGCCAGCAGCGTCGGGACAGGCATCTCCTACGAGCAGTACTTC	CASSVGTGISYEQYF
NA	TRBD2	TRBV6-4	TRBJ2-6	TGTGCCAGCAGTGCCCTAGCGGGGGGGGCCGGGGCCAACGTCCTGACTTTC	CASSALAGGAGANVLTF
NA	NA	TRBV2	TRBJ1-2	TGTGCCATCGCGGGGACGGGGAACTATGGCTACACCTTC	CAIAGTGNYGYTF
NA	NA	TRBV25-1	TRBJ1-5	TGTGCCAGCCAATCCTCAGGGTTTAGCAATCAGCCCCAGCATTTT	CASQSSGFSNQPQHF
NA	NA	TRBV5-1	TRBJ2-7	TGCGCCAGCAGCTCCCAAGGGAGCTCCTACGAGCAGTACTTC	CASSSQGSSYEQYF
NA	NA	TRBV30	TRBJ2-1	TGTGCCTGGACGGACTCCCTCCCCTACAATGAGCAGTTCTTC	CAWTDSLPYNEQFF
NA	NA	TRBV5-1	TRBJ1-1	TGCGCCAGCAGCTTGTCAGTGAACACTGAAGCTTTCTTT	CASSLSVNTEAFF
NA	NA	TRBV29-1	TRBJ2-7	TGCAGCGTTGGCAGGTCGACCTACGAGCAGTACTTC	CSVGRSTYEQYF
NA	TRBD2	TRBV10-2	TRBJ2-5	TGCGCCAGCAGTGGCGGGGGGGGCGTAGAGACCCAGTACTTC	CASSGGGGVETQYF
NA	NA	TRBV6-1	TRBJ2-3	TGTGCCAGCGTTTGGCAGGGAAGCACAGATACGCAGTATTTT	CASVWQGSTDTQYF
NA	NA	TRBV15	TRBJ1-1	TGTGCCACCAGCAGAGATAGGAGGGATACGGCTTTCTTT	CATSRDRRDTAFF
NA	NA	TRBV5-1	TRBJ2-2	TGCGCCAGCAGCTTGGATCAGCAGAACACCGGGGAGCTGTTTTTT	CASSLDQQNTGELFF
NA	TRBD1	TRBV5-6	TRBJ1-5	TGTGCCAGCAGCTTGGAAGGACAGGGCTATTATCAGCCCCAGCATTTT	CASSLEGQGYYQPQHF
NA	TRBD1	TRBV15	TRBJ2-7	TGTGCCACCAGCAGAGGCACAGGGGCCCCGTACGAGCAGTACTTC	CATSRGTGAPYEQYF
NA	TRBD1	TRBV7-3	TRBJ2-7	TGTGCCAGCAGCCTGGGACAGAAGTACGAGCAGTACTTC	CASSLGQKYEQYF
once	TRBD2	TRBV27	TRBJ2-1	TGTGCCAGCAGTTTAACGGGACTAGCGGGAGAGGGCAATGAGCAGTTCTTC	CASSLTGLAGEGNEQFF